These 17 T cell receptor beta chains came from one sample sequenced in a study of blood T cell repertoires in COVID-19. Libraries were prepared by immunoSEQ multiplex PCR; TCRdb keeps only in-frame clonotypes and omits some of them. Here the sample spans 150,000 to 200,000 clones, around 87% being singletons. Material for sequencing was PBMCs or T cells enriched from blood (not recorded which). These TCRs come from a woman aged 45-59 years who had recovered from COVID-19.

The chain joins TRBV12-3 or TRBV12-4 to TRBJ1-4, with 7 nucleotides matching TRBD1. V trimming: 10 bases; J trimming: 7 bases; junction bases outside the gene matches: 6. This CDR3 contains 12 residues. This chain's CDR3 is CATTQGGEKLFF. Written as DNA, the CDR3 is TGTGCCACGACTCAGGGGGGTGAAAAACTGTTTTTT.

V usage is TRBV19 and J usage is TRBJ2-3, with D maybe TRBD2 (6 bases). V was trimmed by 1 base and J by 6 bases, leaving 11 bases between them. This CDR3 has 14 residues. Germline lookup yields CDR1 LNHDA and CDR2 SQIVND (reference sequence). CDR3 DNA sequence: TGTGCCAGTAGTATAGGACTAGGGTTCGATACGCAGTATTTT. The encoded protein is CASSIGLGFDTQYF.

The chain couples TRBV10-3 to TRBJ1-6; D possibly corresponds to TRBD1 (5 bases). The germline gives CDR1 ENHRY, CDR2 SYGVKD. The CDR3 spans 16 residues. V lost 4 bases, J lost 3 bases, and 13 bases lay in between. The CDR3 nucleotides read TGTGCCATCAGTGGCGGGGGGAATATCTATAATTCACCCCTCCACTTT. As protein: CAISGGGNIYNSPLHF.

This chain joins TRBV6-5 and TRBJ1-5; 9 positions agree with TRBD1. There are 15 residues in the CDR3. Germline CDR1 reads MNHEY; CDR2 reads SVGAGI. Trimming cost V 4 bases and J 2 bases; bases outside gene matches: 3. CDR3 sequence (DNA): TGTGCCAGCAGTTGGACAGGGGAGGGCAATCAGCCCCAGCATTTT. Its translation: CASSWTGEGNQPQHF.

In this sample, this clone turned up a few times. CDR3 protein: CASSGGTGGALGYGYTF. As DNA, the CDR3 is TGTGCCAGCAGTGGGGGGACAGGGGGCGCGCTGGGCTATGGCTACACCTTC. The V gene is TRBV25-1, the J gene TRBJ1-2; 12 nucleotides agree with TRBD1. V shed 4 bases and J 4 bases; nucleotides not matched to a gene: 10. CDR3 length equals 17 residues. Germline CDR1 is MGHDK and CDR2 is SYGVNS.

The rearrangement uses TRBV5-6 and TRBJ1-5; D is uncertain. This CDR3 contains 15 residues. The V end lost 0 bases, the J end lost 0 bases, and 7 bases lay between the germline ends. CDR1 and CDR2 (germline): SGHDT, YYEEEE. The CDR3 sequence: CASSLGLHSNQPQHF. The CDR3 nucleotides are TGTGCCAGCAGCTTGGGACTGCATAGCAATCAGCCCCAGCATTTT.

The J gene is TRBJ1-6, the V gene TRBV5-1, with 7 bases matching TRBD1. Trimming at V came to 0 bases and at J to 2 bases, leaving 5 bases not matched to a gene. Germline V gene sequence: CDR1 SGHRS, CDR2 YFSETQ. CDR3 length equals 17 residues. The CDR3, as DNA: TGCGCCAGCAGCTTGGCCGCAGGGGGTACCTATAATTCACCCCTCCACTTT. Residues: CASSLAAGGTYNSPLHF.

The V gene is TRBV6-2 or TRBV6-3, the J gene TRBJ2-7; D may be TRBD2 (6 bases). The V gene's germline CDR1 is MNHEY and CDR2 SVGEGT. The CDR3 consists of 16 residues. Trimming pared 5 bases from V and 4 bases from J, leaving 21 bases between. The CDR3 sequence is CASSHVNGGTQYEQYF. The DNA of the CDR3 is TGTGCCAGCAGTCACGTAAACGGGGGAACCCAGTACGAGCAGTACTTC.

The CDR3 DNA is TGTGCCACCAGTGATGGAGGAACGGGGAACACTGAAGCTTTCTTT. It encodes CATSDGGTGNTEAFF. This chain links TRBV24-1 with TRBJ1-1, with unresolved D. Trimming shortened V by 3 bases and J by 1 base, and 11 bases separated the two germline ends. The CDR3 has 15 amino acids. CDR1 and CDR2 from the germline V gene are KGHDR and SFDVKD.

The chain combines TRBV4-1 with TRBJ2-3; 13 bases align to TRBD2. Germline V gene lookup returns CDR1 MGHRA and CDR2 YSYEKL. CDR3 length: 17 amino acids. The V and J ends lost 1 base and 6 bases, in that order; junction bases with no gene match: 7. The CDR3 nucleotides are TGCGCCAGCAGCCAAGGACTAGCGGGGGGTTTGACGGATACGCAGTATTTT. Its protein product is CASSQGLAGGLTDTQYF.

This clone was seen more than once but under ten times. The V gene is TRBV7-2, the J gene TRBJ1-2; 7 bases match TRBD1. Germline CDR1 SGHTA, CDR2 FQGNSA. V trimming: 7 bases; J trimming: 4 bases; junction bases outside the gene matches: 6. This CDR3 is 13 amino acids long. The CDR3 DNA sequence: TGTGCCAGCACCTTCGACAGGGCCTATGGCTACACCTTC. It specifies CASTFDRAYGYTF.

V usage is TRBV19 and J usage is TRBJ1-1; maybe TRBD1 (5 bases). Trimming took 5 bases from V and 1 from J, leaving 11 bases between them. Germline V lookup: CDR1 LNHDA, CDR2 SQIVND (reference sequence). The CDR3 sequence is 14 residues long. CDR3 region: CASSLRGANTEAFF. The CDR3 DNA follows: TGTGCCAGTAGTCTTAGGGGTGCGAACACTGAAGCTTTCTTT. Supplemented by reference TRBV19 and TRBJ1-1, the full variable domain reads DGGITQSPKYLFRKEGQNVTLSCEQNLNHDAMYWYRQDPGQGLRLIYYSQIVNDFQKGDIAEGYSVSREKKESFPLTVTSAQKNPTAFYLCASSLRGANTEAFFGQGTRLTVV.

The genes are TRBV7-8 and TRBJ2-7; 7 nucleotides line up with TRBD1. The CDR3 extends over 14 amino acids. The J segment lost 3 bases and the V segment lost 2 bases, leaving 4 bases of the junction unmatched. CDR1 and CDR2 (germline): SGHVS, FQNEAQ. The chain's CDR3 is CASSLRQGIYEQYF. Here the CDR3 DNA reads TGTGCCAGCAGCTTAAGACAGGGAATCTACGAGCAGTACTTC.

The chain links TRBV14 to TRBJ2-1; unclear D gene. CDR3 length: 14 residues. Trimming stripped 0 bases from V and 6 bases from J, with 9 bases between. Germline assignment: CDR1 SGHDN and CDR2 FVKESK. CDR3 DNA: TGTGCCAGCAGCCAAGAATGGCGGAGCAATGAGCAGTTCTTC. This sequence encodes CASSQEWRSNEQFF.

The chain recombines TRBV6-5 with TRBJ2-2, with D perhaps matching TRBD2 (5 bases). CDR3 length: 15 residues. V lost 8 bases, J lost 3 bases, and 16 bases lay in between. Germline V gene lookup returns CDR1 MNHEY and CDR2 SVGAGI. CDR3 nucleotides: TGTGCCAGCGGGCGGAATTCCGGGGACACCGGGGAGCTGTTTTTT. This translates into CASGRNSGDTGELFF.

This clone was observed a handful of times. The V and J genes are TRBV19 and TRBJ2-7; 7 bases are shared with TRBD1. Unmatched junction bases numbered 7, after V lost 5 bases and J lost 3 bases. Germline CDR1 reads LNHDA; CDR2 reads SQIVND (reference sequence). The CDR3 consists of 14 residues. The CDR3 sequence is CASSRSTGYYEQYF. In DNA, the CDR3 is TGTGCCAGTAGTCGTTCGACAGGGTACTACGAGCAGTACTTC. Variable domain in full (rest from reference TRBV19 and TRBJ2-7): DGGITQSPKYLFRKEGQNVTLSCEQNLNHDAMYWYRQDPGQGLRLIYYSQIVNDFQKGDIAEGYSVSREKKESFPLTVTSAQKNPTAFYLCASSRSTGYYEQYFGPGTRLTVT.

The chain is built from TRBV11-2 and TRBJ2-3, with 8 bases aligning to TRBD1. In germline, CDR1 is SGHAT, CDR2 FQNNGV. The CDR3 is 16 amino acids. J gave up 2 bases and V 4 bases, and 8 bases lay outside the gene matches. CDR3 residues: CASSSGTGWATDTQYF. CDR3 DNA: TGTGCCAGCAGCTCCGGGACAGGTTGGGCCACAGATACGCAGTATTTT.